The subject of this entry is one TCR beta chain. Some clones are missing from TCRdb's copy, which holds only in-frame ones; the method was immunoSEQ multiplex PCR. The repertoire includes about 7,700 clones, 70% to 90% of them detected once, and roughly 15% sits in the top ten. Trimming removed 6 bases from V and 5 bases from J; junction bases left unmatched: 8. The CDR3 is 14 amino acids. Germline V CDR1 and CDR2: MNHGY, SAAAGT. The data originate from a study of preoperative IRX-2 immunotherapy in early breast cancer. Treatment meaning: preoperative locoregional IRX-2 cytokine immunotherapy. Preoperative locoregional IRX-2 cytokine immunotherapy was tested in the phase Ib source study.

The chain is built from TRBV6-8 and TRBJ2-7; 9 bases agree with TRBD1. The sample here was tumor tissue, taken after IRX-2 immunotherapy. This receptor was identified in a human donor with breast cancer. The CDR3 DNA follows: TGTGCCAGCAGGAAATGGACAGGGGCCGACGAGCAGTACTTC. This gives the protein CASRKWTGADEQYF.